One and the same sample provided the 21 T cell receptor beta chains below, sequenced in a study of T-cell memory formation after mild COVID-19. TCRdb re-called the 5' RACE reads through MiXCR, storing one row per CDR3 protein. There are 250,000 to 350,000 distinct CDR3 sequences in the sample; around 16% occur only once, and around 23% lies in the top ten. Material: PBMCs or a T cell subset sorted from them (not recorded which). The receptors stem from a man between 18 and 35 years old who had mild COVID-19 (a few samples of this study predate the infection). Cell type and time point are not known.

This chain joins TRBV5-1 and TRBJ1-1, with D possibly TRBD1 on 5 matching bases. From germline, CDR1 is SGHRS and CDR2 YFSETQ. This CDR3 is 15 amino acids long. V dropped 2 bases and J dropped 5 bases, with 16 bases sitting between them. DNA for the CDR3: TGCGCCAGCAGCTTCCGGGCCAGGGCAACAACTGAAGCTTTCTTT. This gives the protein CASSFRARATTEAFF.

This clonotype was found many times. This chain joins TRBV12-3 or TRBV12-4 and TRBJ1-2; D unclear. CDR3 length equals 15 residues. V gave up 4 bases and J gave up 14 bases, with 26 bases separating them. Here the CDR3 reads CASSSFGSPDTLHTF. CDR3 nucleotide sequence: TGTGCCAGCAGTTCGTTCGGAAGTCCCGATACCCTTCATACCTTC.

The CDR3 loop reads CASSLRAGRSEKLFF. The CDR3 nucleotides read TGTGCCAGCAGCTTAAGAGCAGGGCGTAGTGAAAAACTGTTTTTT. V usage is TRBV7-9 and J usage is TRBJ1-4, with TRBD1 as a possible D gene (5 bases). The CDR3 is 15 residues long. Trimming removed 2 bases from V and 7 bases from J, with 14 bases in between. CDR1 is SEHNR and CDR2 is FQNEAQ in the germline V gene (reference sequence).

The chain carries TRBV7-2 and TRBJ2-3; 7 bases line up with TRBD2. V lost 3 bases, J lost 3 bases, and 6 bases stayed unmatched. The CDR3 is made up of 15 amino acids. CDR1 and CDR2 (germline): SGHTA, FQGNSA. The CDR3 DNA reads as TGTGCCAGCAGCTTCTACGGGGGGTCGACAGATACGCAGTATTTT. Translated, it gives CASSFYGGSTDTQYF.

The V gene is TRBV10-3, the J gene TRBJ2-1, with D tentatively TRBD1 (6 bases). This CDR3 comprises 15 residues. Looked up from germline, CDR1 is ENHRY and CDR2 is SYGVKD. V dropped 6 bases and J dropped 0 bases, with 12 bases sitting between them. CDR3 region: CAISSQGFSYNEQFF. The CDR3 bases are TGTGCCATCAGCTCACAGGGCTTCTCCTACAATGAGCAGTTCTTC.

This clonotype has only a few counts. The V and J genes are TRBV28 and TRBJ2-7; 10 bases map to TRBD2. V shed 1 base and J 6 bases; nucleotides not matched to a gene: 9. CDR1 is MDHEN and CDR2 is SYDVKM in the germline V gene. CDR3 length equals 16 residues. The CDR3 loop reads CASSLSSGGSWGEQYV. CDR3 in DNA: TGTGCCAGCAGTTTATCTAGCGGGGGCTCGTGGGGCGAGCAGTACGTC.

The genes are TRBV20-1 and TRBJ2-7; D gene ambiguous. Trimming removed 2 bases at V and 4 bases at J, with 6 bases between. Germline V gives CDR1 DFQATT, CDR2 SNEGSKA (reference sequence). This CDR3 has 11 amino acids. CDR3 nucleotides: TGCAGTGCTAGACGGCGATACGAGCAGTACGTC. The encoded protein is CSARRRYEQYV.

Many counts were recorded for this clonotype. The V and J genes are TRBV4-3 and TRBJ1-1, with a weak D call TRBD1 (5 bases). V dropped 2 bases and J dropped 6 bases, with 7 bases sitting between them. The germline CDR1 and CDR2 sequences are LGHNA and YSLEER. The CDR3 contains 12 residues. CDR3 bases: TGCGCCAGCAGCCAAATGGGGGCTGAAGCTTTCTTT. Amino acids: CASSQMGAEAFF.

The chain is built from TRBV10-3 and TRBJ1-6, with D possibly TRBD1 on 5 matching bases. CDR1 and CDR2 (germline): ENHRY, SYGVKD. The CDR3 runs 14 residues. V was trimmed by 3 bases and J by 8 bases, leaving 11 bases between them. The CDR3 spells CAISDGTDYSPLHF. In nucleotides, the CDR3 is TGTGCCATCAGTGACGGGACGGACTATTCACCCCTCCACTTT.

This clonotype was found many times. In nucleotides, the CDR3 is TGTGCCACCACCGGGACAGGGGAGGAGACCCAGTACTTC. This translates into CATTGTGEETQYF. J is TRBJ2-5 and V is TRBV10-3; TRBD1 matches at 10 bases. There are 13 residues in the CDR3. Germline V gene lookup returns CDR1 ENHRY and CDR2 SYGVKD. V lost 10 bases and J lost 5; bases outside the gene matches: 7.

This clonotype was observed at least ten times. The J gene is TRBJ1-1, the V gene TRBV6-1; 9 bases match TRBD1. The CDR3 runs 15 residues. CDR1 and CDR2 from the germline V gene are MNHNS and SASEGT. J was trimmed by 5 bases and V by 6 bases; bases with no gene match: 10. The CDR3: CASRLLTGGVTEAFF. CDR3 nucleotides: TGTGCCAGCAGGTTGTTGACAGGGGGGGTGACTGAAGCTTTCTTT.

This clonotype was picked up a small number of times. The chain has TRBV7-8 and TRBJ1-2; TRBD1 agrees at 9 bases. The germline V gene has CDR1 SGHVS and CDR2 FQNEAQ. Germline trimming cut 4 bases from V and 8 bases from J; bases unmatched to any gene: 5. The length of the CDR3 is 13 residues. As DNA, the CDR3 is TGTGCCAGCAGCTCCTGGACAGGGGAAGGCTACACCTTC. Its translation is CASSSWTGEGYTF.

The chain has TRBV6-5 and TRBJ2-7; D may correspond to TRBD1 or TRBD2 (5 bases each). Germline V gives CDR1 MNHEY, CDR2 SVGAGI. V was shortened by 3 bases and J by 3 bases, with 18 bases between the two germline ends. This CDR3 is 16 amino acids long. CDR3 sequence: CASSYRGQYKDYEQYF. The CDR3 DNA follows: TGTGCCAGCAGTTATCGGGGCCAATACAAAGACTACGAGCAGTACTTC.

This clonotype was observed a handful of times. This chain joins TRBV18 and TRBJ2-7; D call uncertain. The CDR3 length is 15 residues. Trimming pared 4 bases from V and 0 bases from J, leaving 13 bases between. The germline CDR1 and CDR2 sequences are KGHSH and LQKENI. The CDR3 coding sequence is TGTGCCAGCTCACGCGAAAGGACGGTCTCCTACGAGCAGTACTTC. It encodes CASSRERTVSYEQYF.

The chain links TRBV4-1 to TRBJ2-7; 13 nucleotides line up with TRBD2. The germline V gene has CDR1 MGHRA and CDR2 YSYEKL. Trimming cost V 3 bases and J 2 bases; bases outside gene matches: 7. The CDR3 extends over 17 amino acids. The CDR3 loop reads CASSHGLAGDLPYEQYV. CDR3 DNA: TGCGCCAGCAGCCACGGACTAGCGGGGGACCTTCCCTACGAGCAGTACGTC.

This clonotype was detected only a few times. The genes are TRBV12-3 or TRBV12-4 and TRBJ2-3; D gene uncertain. The CDR3 has 12 residues. V lost 1 base to trimming and J lost 10 bases, with 9 bases between them. CDR3 sequence reads: CASSLGVVAQYF. In DNA, the CDR3 is TGTGCCAGCAGTTTAGGTGTCGTCGCGCAGTATTTT.

This clonotype occurred a few times. The CDR3 nucleotides are TGTGCCAGCAGGGGGGGGCTAGGAGCAGATACGCAGTATTTT. It translates to CASRGGLGADTQYF. J is TRBJ2-3 and V is TRBV6-1; TRBD2 is a possible D gene (7 bases). CDR3 size: 14 residues. Germline V gene lookup returns CDR1 MNHNS and CDR2 SASEGT. With 6 bases removed from V and 4 bases from J, the gap between germline ends came to 14 bases.

This clonotype was detected only a few times. The genes are TRBV6-5 and TRBJ2-6, with TRBD2 matching over 7 bases. V trimming: 0 bases; J trimming: 3 bases; junction bases outside the gene matches: 8. From germline, CDR1 is MNHEY and CDR2 SVGAGI. The CDR3 contains 18 residues. The CDR3, as DNA: TGTGCCAGCAGTTACTCGAGTGGCGGGGGAAGTGGGGCCAACGTCCTGACTTTC. It translates to CASSYSSGGGSGANVLTF.

This clonotype was seen a handful of times. The rearrangement joins TRBV5-1 to TRBJ2-1; TRBD1 is a possible D gene (5 bases). Trimming left V 0 bases short and J 8 bases short, with 12 bases between. The CDR3 sequence is 14 residues long. Germline V gene sequence: CDR1 SGHRS, CDR2 YFSETQ. CDR3 nucleotides: TGCGCCAGCAGCTTGGGACAGTTTTTGGATGAGCAGTTCTTC. It yields the protein CASSLGQFLDEQFF. Variable domain in full (rest from reference TRBV5-1 and TRBJ2-1): KAGVTQTPRYLIKTRGQQVTLSCSPISGHRSVSWYQQTPGQGLQFLFEYFSETQRNKGNFPGRFSGRQFSNSRSEMNVSTLELGDSALYLCASSLGQFLDEQFFGPGTRLTVL.

This clonotype was observed a handful of times. The V call is TRBV5-1, the J call TRBJ1-2; TRBD1 might be the D (5 bases). This CDR3 is built from 14 residues. V was trimmed by 1 base and J by 5 bases, leaving 12 bases between them. Germline assignment: CDR1 SGHRS and CDR2 YFSETQ. The CDR3 region is CASSLMDTSYGYTF. DNA for the CDR3: TGCGCCAGCAGCTTGATGGACACTTCTTATGGCTACACCTTC.

This chain connects TRBV20-1 to TRBJ2-3; D is ambiguous. The length of the CDR3 is 10 residues. Germline V CDR1 and CDR2: DFQATT, SNEGSKA (reference sequence). CDR3 sequence: CSATSDTQYF. The CDR3, as DNA: TGCAGCGCGACGTCAGATACGCAGTATTTT.